This entry lists 20 T cell receptor beta chains sequenced from one sample in a study of T cell responses to AZD1222 COVID-19 vaccine. Generated by immunoSEQ multiplex PCR, the TCRdb table keeps only in-frame clones and is missing some. The data show over 100,000 clones, with over 75% seen just once and approximately 17% held by the top ten. This sample comprised peripheral blood, obtained on day 0 of AZD1222 vaccination. Receptors originate from an adult in good health.

The CDR3 protein is CASSSPGDPNYGYTF. CDR3 nucleotides: TGTGCCAGCAGTTCACCCGGGGATCCCAACTATGGCTACACCTTC. J is TRBJ1-2 and V is TRBV28; D is undetermined. Trimming stripped 4 bases from V and 2 bases from J, with 14 bases between. Germline V gene sequence: CDR1 MDHEN, CDR2 SYDVKM. The CDR3 is made up of 15 amino acids.

J is TRBJ1-2 and V is TRBV3-1 (or the pseudogene TRBV3-2), with 8 bases fitting TRBD1. The CDR3 spans 17 residues. CDR1 LGHDT and CDR2 YNNKEL come from the germline V gene (reference sequence). V was pared by 0 bases and J by 4 bases, with 10 bases of the junction left unmatched. CDR3 residues: CASSQDLAGGSSYGYTF. CDR3 in DNA: TGTGCCAGCAGCCAAGATTTGGCAGGGGGCTCCTCCTATGGCTACACCTTC.

J is TRBJ2-7 and V is TRBV19; D is perhaps TRBD1 (6 bases). The V gene lost 4 bases and the J gene lost 3 bases, with 7 bases spanning the gap. The CDR3 totals 12 residues. From germline, CDR1 is LNHDA and CDR2 SQIVND (reference sequence). CDR3 sequence (DNA): TGTGCCAGTAGTAAGGGGGTCTACGAGCAGTACTTC. Protein: CASSKGVYEQYF. The whole variable domain, remainder taken from reference TRBV19 and TRBJ2-7, is DGGITQSPKYLFRKEGQNVTLSCEQNLNHDAMYWYRQDPGQGLRLIYYSQIVNDFQKGDIAEGYSVSREKKESFPLTVTSAQKNPTAFYLCASSKGVYEQYFGPGTRLTVT.

The CDR3 nucleotides are TGTGCCAGCAGCTGGACAGGGGGCTTACCGGTCCCATTCTACGAGCAGTACTTC. Its protein is CASSWTGGLPVPFYEQYF. This chain connects TRBV7-2 to TRBJ2-7, with 11 bases lining up with TRBD1. Germline trimming cut 4 bases from V and 3 bases from J; bases unmatched to any gene: 14. The length of the CDR3 is 18 residues. Germline CDR1 SGHTA, CDR2 FQGNSA.

V and J are TRBV5-1 and TRBJ2-1; 14 bases are a match to TRBD2. CDR3 size: 15 residues. Germline assignment: CDR1 SGHRS and CDR2 YFSETQ. Trimming removed 6 bases from V and 5 bases from J; junction bases left unmatched: 4. The CDR3 sequence is CASNWGLAGDNEQFF. In DNA form, the CDR3 reads TGCGCCAGCAACTGGGGACTAGCGGGAGACAATGAGCAGTTCTTC. The variable domain in full, with the rest retrieved from reference TRBV5-1 and TRBJ2-1, is KAGVTQTPRYLIKTRGQQVTLSCSPISGHRSVSWYQQTPGQGLQFLFEYFSETQRNKGNFPGRFSGRQFSNSRSEMNVSTLELGDSALYLCASNWGLAGDNEQFFGPGTRLTVL.

This clone showed up just a few times. This rearrangement joins TRBV6-5 to TRBJ2-7; the D call may be TRBD1 or TRBD2 (6 bases each). This CDR3 is 13 amino acids long. Germline V gene sequence: CDR1 MNHEY, CDR2 SVGAGI. Trimming removed 6 bases from V and 6 bases from J, with 15 bases in between. Here the CDR3 reads CASRRGEDSEQYF. In nucleotides, the CDR3 is TGTGCCAGCAGGAGGGGGGAGGATAGCGAGCAGTACTTC.

The CDR3 is CASSRPAPGVGSPLHF. In DNA, the CDR3 is TGTGCCAGTAGTCGCCCCGCCCCGGGAGTTGGTTCACCCCTCCACTTT. V and J are TRBV19 and TRBJ1-6; no clear D gene. CDR3 length equals 16 residues. Germline V gives CDR1 LNHDA, CDR2 SQIVND (reference sequence). The V and J ends lost 5 bases and 9 bases respectively, with 20 bases between them.

This clone occurred once. This chain joins TRBV5-1 and TRBJ1-4; 7 bases match TRBD1. V lost 4 bases and J lost 0; bases outside the gene matches: 0. The CDR3 is 14 amino acids. Germline CDR1 SGHRS, CDR2 YFSETQ. CDR3 amino acids: CASSRGPTNEKLFF. The DNA of the CDR3 is TGCGCCAGCAGCAGGGGGCCAACTAATGAAAAACTGTTTTTT.

The chain recombines TRBV11-2 with TRBJ2-1; TRBD1 matches at 8 bases. The germline CDR1 and CDR2 sequences are SGHAT and FQNNGV. This CDR3 has 14 residues. V lost 5 bases, J lost 9 bases, and 9 bases stayed unmatched. The CDR3, as DNA: TGTGCCAGCAGCCCGCGGACAGGGAGTTTTGAGCAGTTCTTC. Translated, it gives CASSPRTGSFEQFF.

The chain couples TRBV7-3 to TRBJ2-3; D gene unclear. The CDR3 is made up of 13 amino acids. V gave up 5 bases and J gave up 3 bases, with 9 bases separating them. Germline V lookup: CDR1 SGHTA, CDR2 FQGTGA. The CDR3 loop reads CASSLLWTDTQYF. DNA for the CDR3: TGTGCCAGCAGCCTCCTGTGGACAGATACGCAGTATTTT.

This chain uses TRBV5-1 with TRBJ2-7, with 8 bases lining up with TRBD2. The CDR3 runs to 16 residues. Germline V gene sequence: CDR1 SGHRS, CDR2 YFSETQ. After removal of 0 bases from V and 3 bases from J, the junction contained 8 bases not matched to a gene. For the CDR3, the DNA is TGCGCCAGCAGCTTGGTCCCTGCGGGAGGAGACTACGAGCAGTACGTC. Translation gives CASSLVPAGGDYEQYV.

This clone was seen only a few times. The CDR3 DNA reads as TGTGCCAGCAGCGAGAACCAAGGGGTCTACAATGAGCAGTTCTTC. As protein: CASSENQGVYNEQFF. This chain links TRBV9 with TRBJ2-1, with D perhaps matching TRBD1 (5 bases). Between the trimmed V and J ends, which lost 3 bases and 3 bases, there was a span of 13 bases. The CDR3 consists of 15 residues. Germline CDR1 is SGDLS and CDR2 is YYNGEE.

The V and J genes are TRBV3-1 (or the pseudogene TRBV3-2) and TRBJ2-1, with D perhaps TRBD1 or TRBD2 (6 bases each). In germline, CDR1 is LGHDT, CDR2 YNNKEL (reference sequence). The CDR3 extends over 15 amino acids. V lost 2 bases and J lost 4, with 12 bases in between. Here the CDR3 DNA reads TGTGCCAGCAGCCAAAGTGGGGGGCCTTACAATGAGCAGTTCTTC. Its protein is CASSQSGGPYNEQFF.

The rearrangement uses TRBV7-2 and TRBJ1-6; D is ambiguous. V lost 5 bases and J lost 7, with 9 bases in between. Per germline, CDR1 SGHTA and CDR2 FQGNSA. This CDR3 is built from 13 residues. DNA of the CDR3: TGTGCCAGCAGCCCCGTGATGAATTCACCCCTCCACTTT. This gives the protein CASSPVMNSPLHF.

The chain joins TRBV28 to TRBJ1-2, with D tentatively TRBD1 (5 bases). Germline CDR1 is MDHEN and CDR2 is SYDVKM. The V gene lost 5 bases and the J gene lost 6 bases, with 16 bases spanning the gap. The CDR3 length is 14 residues. This chain's CDR3 is CASSDIEAGHGYTF. The CDR3 DNA is TGTGCCAGCAGTGACATCGAGGCAGGGCATGGCTACACCTTC.

This clone was seen more than once but under ten times. The V call is TRBV28, the J call TRBJ2-7; 9 nucleotides align to TRBD1. The V gene end was trimmed by 3 bases and the J gene end by 4 bases; junction bases not matched to a gene: 4. The V gene's germline CDR1 is MDHEN and CDR2 SYDVKM. The CDR3 loop spans 14 amino acids. In DNA form, the CDR3 reads TGTGCCAGCAGTTTCACAGGGGGCGAGTACGAGCAGTACTTC. It codes for CASSFTGGEYEQYF.

This chain's CDR3 is CASSPGHNEKLFF. The CDR3 DNA follows: TGTGCCAGCAGCCCCGGACACAATGAAAAACTGTTTTTT. This chain uses TRBV7-3 with TRBJ1-4; TRBD1 might be the D (5 bases). Germline values: CDR1 SGHTA, CDR2 FQGTGA. The V and J ends lost 5 bases and 5 bases respectively, with 9 bases between them. This CDR3 is built from 13 residues. Variable domain in full (rest from reference TRBV7-3 and TRBJ1-4): GAGVSQTPSNKVTEKGKYVELRCDPISGHTALYWYRQSLGQGPEFLIYFQGTGAADDSGLPNDRFFAVRPEGSVSTLKIQRTERGDSAVYLCASSPGHNEKLFFGSGTQLSVL.

J is TRBJ1-3 and V is TRBV18; D perhaps matches TRBD1 (5 bases). CDR1 is KGHSH and CDR2 is LQKENI in the germline V gene. This CDR3 spans 15 amino acids. Trimming left V 3 bases short and J 4 bases short, with 13 bases between. CDR3 region: CASSPRRGSGNTIYF. The DNA for the CDR3 is TGTGCCAGCTCACCGAGACGGGGCTCGGGAAACACCATATATTTT.

The chain recombines TRBV6-5 with TRBJ1-1, with D possibly TRBD1 on 5 matching bases. Germline V lookup: CDR1 MNHEY, CDR2 SVGAGI. Trimming took 6 bases from V and 8 from J, leaving 10 bases between them. The length of the CDR3 is 11 residues. The CDR3 protein is CASSNEGEAFF. The CDR3 DNA follows: TGTGCCAGCAGCAACGAGGGGGAAGCTTTCTTT.

This rearrangement joins TRBV14 to TRBJ2-1; either TRBD1 or TRBD2 may fit D (5 bases each). From germline, CDR1 is SGHDN and CDR2 FVKESK. Trimming cost V 2 bases and J 6 bases, with 11 bases left between them. The CDR3 length is 14 residues. In DNA form, the CDR3 reads TGTGCCAGCAGCCAACTTACTGGGGGCAATGAGCAGTTCTTC. This codes for CASSQLTGGNEQFF.